Presented here are 12 T cell receptor beta chains from one specimen sequenced in a study of naive and memory T cell subsets. Both TRBC1 and TRBC2 were covered by a beta constant-region primer of two equimolar oligonucleotides. TCRdb itself ran the UMI-ligation and nested PCR reads through MiXCR, one entry per CDR3 protein. The sample has 130,000 to 150,000 distinct CDR3 sequences, approximately 15% seen once. The material sequenced was naive CD4+ T cells from blood. These receptors all stem from a human donor in good health.

The genes are TRBV3-1 and TRBJ2-7; D tentatively fits TRBD1 or TRBD2 (5 bases each). Germline V gene lookup returns CDR1 LGHDT and CDR2 YNNKEL (reference sequence). CDR3 length equals 20 residues. V was pared by 7 bases and J by 3 bases, with 34 bases between. CDR3: CASKGVFLDKGSDRNYEQYF. The CDR3 DNA sequence: TGTGCCAGCAAGGGAGTGTTCCTGGACAAGGGCAGTGATCGTAACTACGAGCAGTACTTC.

The J gene is TRBJ2-1, the V gene TRBV19, with D tentatively TRBD2 (5 bases). Germline V gene data show CDR1 as LNHDA and CDR2 as SQIVND (reference sequence). Trimming left V 5 bases short and J 4 bases short, with 12 bases between. The CDR3 is made up of 14 amino acids. The CDR3 nucleotides read TGTGCCAGTAGTTCGGATGCGGGTTACAATGAGCAGTTCTTC. Protein sequence: CASSSDAGYNEQFF.

There are a few counts of this clonotype. The genes are TRBV7-9 and TRBJ2-5, with a weak D call TRBD2 (5 bases). The CDR3 is made up of 14 amino acids. Germline V CDR1 and CDR2: SEHNR, FQNEAQ (reference sequence). V was trimmed by 3 bases and J by 1 base, leaving 9 bases between them. CDR3 sequence (DNA): TGTGCCAGCAGCTTTAGCGTACGCCAAGAGACCCAGTACTTC. Translation: CASSFSVRQETQYF.

This clonotype was detected only a few times. The rearrangement links TRBV29-1 to TRBJ1-1; no clear D gene. The CDR3 totals 12 residues. Deletions cut 0 bases from V and 8 bases from J, with 10 bases between. Germline V lookup: CDR1 SQVTM, CDR2 ANQGSEA. The CDR3 DNA is TGCAGCGTTGAAGATCTGGTAGCAGAAGCTTTCTTT. Amino acid sequence: CSVEDLVAEAFF.

This clonotype was detected a few times. The chain is built from TRBV30 and TRBJ1-4; D perhaps matches TRBD1 (6 bases). The V gene's germline CDR1 is GTSNPN and CDR2 SVGIG (reference sequence). The CDR3 length is 16 residues. V was pared by 0 bases and J by 10 bases, with 21 bases between. CDR3 in amino acids: CAWSVRRVRGLGKLFF. Here the CDR3 DNA reads TGTGCCTGGAGTGTGCGACGTGTCAGGGGCCTTGGAAAACTGTTTTTT.

This chain connects TRBV6-2 or TRBV6-3 to TRBJ2-1; perhaps D is TRBD1 or TRBD2 (5 bases each). This CDR3 spans 12 amino acids. V was pared by 4 bases and J by 8 bases, with 9 bases between. Germline V lookup: CDR1 MNHEY, CDR2 SVGEGT. The CDR3 loop is CASSWGYHEQFF. The CDR3 bases are TGTGCCAGCAGTTGGGGGTACCATGAGCAGTTCTTC.

The V call is TRBV11-2, the J call TRBJ2-2; D not resolved. Trimming removed 8 bases at V and 1 base at J, with 2 bases between. The CDR3 extends over 11 amino acids. Per the germline V gene, CDR1 is SGHAT and CDR2 is FQNNGV. The CDR3 bases are TGTGCCAGCGAGAACACCGGGGAGCTGTTTTTT. The encoded protein is CASENTGELFF.

The chain links TRBV2 to TRBJ2-7; D is unclear. Trimming took off 6 bases at V and 0 bases at J, with 12 bases between the two ends. This CDR3 comprises 14 residues. Germline V CDR1 and CDR2: SNHLY, FYNNEI. CDR3: CASRDTDGSYEQYF. The CDR3 DNA reads TGTGCCAGCAGAGATACGGACGGCTCCTACGAGCAGTACTTC.

V gene TRBV12-3 or TRBV12-4 combines with J gene TRBJ2-7, with 7 bases fitting TRBD1. The CDR3 totals 15 residues. V was pared by 4 bases and J by 0 bases, with 6 bases of the junction left unmatched. The CDR3 DNA sequence: TGTGCCAGCAGTTCCCCCGGGACAGTCTCCTACGAGCAGTACTTC. Translation gives CASSSPGTVSYEQYF.

This clonotype was detected only a few times. The rearrangement joins TRBV7-2 to TRBJ2-1; 14 bases match TRBD2. The CDR3 is 17 residues long. The germline CDR1 and CDR2 sequences are SGHTA and FQGNSA. J lost 9 bases, V lost 9 bases, and 16 bases had no gene match. This CDR3 reads CASQGARLAGGVREQFF. In DNA form, the CDR3 reads TGTGCCAGTCAGGGGGCTCGACTAGCGGGAGGGGTTCGTGAGCAGTTCTTC.

J is TRBJ2-1 and V is TRBV7-2; 7 bases are shared with TRBD2. Per the germline V gene, CDR1 is SGHTA and CDR2 is FQGNSA. After removal of 4 bases from V and 7 bases from J, the junction contained 7 bases not matched to a gene. This CDR3 is built from 14 residues. The CDR3 loop reads CASSSEALANEQFF. In DNA form, the CDR3 reads TGTGCCAGCAGCTCGGAGGCACTAGCGAATGAGCAGTTCTTC.

This chain uses TRBV20-1 with TRBJ1-4; 9 bases fit TRBD1. This CDR3 region has 15 residues. Unmatched junction bases numbered 12, after V lost 6 bases and J lost 7 bases. CDR1 and CDR2 from the germline V gene are DFQATT and SNEGSKA (reference sequence). CDR3 loop: CSAPPADRGGEKLFF. The CDR3 region has the DNA TGCAGTGCCCCACCCGCGGACAGGGGAGGTGAAAAACTGTTTTTT.